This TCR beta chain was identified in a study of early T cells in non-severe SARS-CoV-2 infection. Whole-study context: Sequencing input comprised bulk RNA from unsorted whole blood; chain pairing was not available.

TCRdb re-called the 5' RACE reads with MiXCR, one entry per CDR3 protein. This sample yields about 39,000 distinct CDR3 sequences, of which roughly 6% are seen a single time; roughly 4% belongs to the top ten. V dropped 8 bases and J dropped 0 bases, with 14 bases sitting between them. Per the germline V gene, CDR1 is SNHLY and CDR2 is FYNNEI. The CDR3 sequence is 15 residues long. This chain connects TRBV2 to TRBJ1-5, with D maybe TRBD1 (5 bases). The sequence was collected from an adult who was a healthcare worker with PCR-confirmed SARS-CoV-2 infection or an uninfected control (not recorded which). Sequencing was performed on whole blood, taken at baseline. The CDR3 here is CASSLGVYSNQPQHF. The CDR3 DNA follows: TGTGCCAGCTCGTTAGGGGTTTATAGCAATCAGCCCCAGCATTTT.